This passage covers 18 T cell receptor beta chains from one sample sequenced in a study of blood T cell repertoires in COVID-19. Sequenced by immunoSEQ multiplex PCR; TCRdb stores in-frame clones only, minus some. Of 180,000 or so clones in the sample, about 78% were seen once. Specimen: peripheral blood. These receptors all stem from a woman aged 45-65 years with active or convalescent COVID-19.

V is TRBV2 and J is TRBJ2-1, with 15 bases identical to TRBD2. The germline gives CDR1 SNHLY, CDR2 FYNNEI. CDR3 size: 17 residues. Germline trimming cut 4 bases from V and 8 bases from J; bases unmatched to any gene: 9. The CDR3 sequence: CASSGIGGLAGGDEQFF. The CDR3 nucleotides are TGTGCCAGCAGTGGAATTGGGGGACTAGCGGGAGGCGATGAGCAGTTCTTC.

This rearrangement joins TRBV19 to TRBJ2-2; D is uncertain. With 5 bases removed from V and 3 bases from J, the gap between germline ends came to 10 bases. The CDR3 is 14 amino acids. The germline CDR1 and CDR2 sequences are LNHDA and SQIVND (reference sequence). In DNA, the CDR3 is TGTGCCAGTAGTCTCGGGTCCTACACCGGGGAGCTGTTTTTT. Amino acids: CASSLGSYTGELFF.

The genes are TRBV5-8 and TRBJ2-7; 7 nucleotides match TRBD1. CDR1 is SGHTS and CDR2 is YDEGEE in the germline V gene. This CDR3 has 15 residues. V shed 5 bases, J shed 0 bases, and the junction held 8 bases outside the gene matches. CDR3 nucleotide sequence: TGTGCCAGCAGTTCGGACAGGAGGACCTCCTACGAGCAGTACTTC. Protein sequence: CASSSDRRTSYEQYF.

Written as DNA, the CDR3 is TGCAGTGCTAGTCAGCGTCAGGGGATGGAGACCCAGTACTTC. Translation gives CSASQRQGMETQYF. The chain couples TRBV20-1 to TRBJ2-5; D is possibly TRBD1 (6 bases). Germline-derived CDR1 and CDR2 are DFQATT and SNEGSKA (reference sequence). This CDR3 is built from 14 residues. The V end was cut by 3 bases, the J end by 5 bases, with 16 bases between.

The chain carries TRBV28 and TRBJ1-3; weak D call: TRBD1 (5 bases). Between the trimmed V and J ends, which lost 5 bases and 5 bases, there was a span of 13 bases. CDR3 length: 14 amino acids. Per germline, CDR1 MDHEN and CDR2 SYDVKM. CDR3 residues: CASSPVGGRNTIYF. The CDR3 bases are TGTGCCAGCAGTCCCGTCGGGGGAAGAAACACCATATATTTT.

The rearrangement links TRBV28 to TRBJ2-7, with 7 bases aligning to TRBD2. There are 15 residues in the CDR3. The V and J ends lost 5 bases and 2 bases, in that order; junction bases with no gene match: 9. Germline CDR1 reads MDHEN; CDR2 reads SYDVKM. The CDR3 protein is CASSLLQGGPYEQYF. CDR3 nucleotides: TGTGCCAGCAGTCTTCTCCAGGGAGGGCCCTACGAGCAGTACTTC.

This chain joins TRBV28 and TRBJ2-2; TRBD2 agrees at 8 bases. Germline V gene data show CDR1 as MDHEN and CDR2 as SYDVKM. After removal of 5 bases from V and 1 base from J, the junction contained 6 bases not matched to a gene. The CDR3 covers 16 residues. The chain's CDR3 is CASSPRLALNTGELFF. The DNA for the CDR3 is TGTGCCAGCAGTCCCCGACTAGCGTTGAACACCGGGGAGCTGTTTTTT.

This clone occurred a few times. The rearrangement uses TRBV7-2 and TRBJ2-2; TRBD2 aligns across 14 bases. V gave up 5 bases and J gave up 4 bases; unmatched junction bases: 3. The length of the CDR3 is 16 residues. Germline CDR1 reads SGHTA; CDR2 reads FQGNSA. The DNA for the CDR3 is TGTGCCAGCAGCATAGGACTAGCGGGAGGCACCGGGGAGCTGTTTTTT. Amino acids: CASSIGLAGGTGELFF.

The chain joins TRBV19 to TRBJ2-5; 7 bases fit TRBD2. The CDR3 is 15 residues long. Germline CDR1 and CDR2: LNHDA and SQIVND (reference sequence). J lost 3 bases, V lost 5 bases, and 9 bases had no gene match. The CDR3 region is CASSLSGGREETQYF. The CDR3 DNA reads as TGTGCCAGTAGTCTCTCCGGGGGGAGGGAAGAGACCCAGTACTTC.

This CDR3 is CASGGSGETNEKLFF. CDR3 nucleotides: TGTGCCAGCGGGGGCTCAGGGGAAACTAATGAAAAACTGTTTTTT. The chain combines TRBV28 with TRBJ1-4; maybe TRBD1 (6 bases). Trimming took off 8 bases at V and 1 base at J, with 14 bases between the two ends. CDR1 is MDHEN and CDR2 is SYDVKM in the germline V gene. The CDR3 covers 15 residues.

The rearrangement uses TRBV9 and TRBJ1-2; TRBD1 matches at 9 bases. J was trimmed by 7 bases and V by 0 bases; bases with no gene match: 7. The CDR3 extends over 15 amino acids. Germline CDR1 is SGDLS and CDR2 is YYNGEE. CDR3 region: CASSVDPGQGAGYTF. DNA of the CDR3: TGTGCCAGCAGCGTAGATCCGGGACAGGGTGCTGGCTACACCTTC.

The chain is built from TRBV15 and TRBJ2-7, with 11 bases fitting TRBD2. The CDR3 contains 15 residues. Germline V gives CDR1 LNHNV, CDR2 YYDKDF (reference sequence). The V and J ends lost 3 bases and 4 bases, in that order; junction bases with no gene match: 5. The CDR3 protein is CATSRASSGGYEQYF. The CDR3 region has the DNA TGTGCCACCAGCAGGGCCTCTAGCGGGGGGTACGAGCAGTACTTC.

The chain uses TRBV3-1 (or the pseudogene TRBV3-2) and TRBJ1-1; 7 bases are shared with TRBD1. The V and J ends lost 0 bases and 0 bases, in that order; junction bases with no gene match: 4. CDR1 LGHDT and CDR2 YNNKEL come from the germline V gene (reference sequence). This CDR3 has 16 residues. The CDR3 loop is CASSQDRGDMNTEAFF. The CDR3 DNA reads as TGTGCCAGCAGCCAAGACAGGGGGGATATGAACACTGAAGCTTTCTTT.

The CDR3 spells CASSLVAHQGKGETQYF. CDR3 DNA sequence: TGTGCCAGCAGCTTAGTTGCCCATCAGGGGAAGGGTGAGACCCAGTACTTC. The gene calls are TRBV7-6 and TRBJ2-5, with D possibly being TRBD1 (6 bases). The V gene's germline CDR1 is SGHVS and CDR2 FNYEAQ. The CDR3 runs to 17 residues. Trimming shortened V by 1 base and J by 5 bases, and 20 bases separated the two germline ends.

The chain is built from TRBV19 and TRBJ2-7; 8 nucleotides agree with TRBD2. CDR3 length equals 16 residues. The germline gives CDR1 LNHDA, CDR2 SQIVND (reference sequence). V trimming: 6 bases; J trimming: 4 bases; junction bases outside the gene matches: 14. The CDR3 here is CASRPSTSGLAYEQYF. The CDR3 DNA is TGTGCCAGTAGGCCCTCTACTAGCGGCTTAGCTTACGAGCAGTACTTC.

CDR3 residues: CASSEDGRAGYTF. Written as DNA, the CDR3 is TGTGCCAGCAGTGAAGATGGCAGGGCTGGCTACACCTTC. V is TRBV2 and J is TRBJ1-2, with D perhaps matching TRBD1 (5 bases). The CDR3 loop spans 13 amino acids. Looked up from germline, CDR1 is SNHLY and CDR2 is FYNNEI. Trimming shortened V by 1 base and J by 7 bases, and 10 bases separated the two germline ends.

This clone has more than one count but fewer than ten. The genes are TRBV19 and TRBJ1-1; D gene unclear. The V gene lost 3 bases and the J gene lost 1 base, with 18 bases spanning the gap. Germline CDR1 reads LNHDA; CDR2 reads SQIVND (reference sequence). The CDR3 spans 17 residues. The CDR3 DNA sequence: TGTGCCAGTAGTATCTCAGCGAGAGGGCGGAGGAACACTGAAGCTTTCTTT. Its translation: CASSISARGRRNTEAFF.

Concerning this clone itself: At one end, the junction sequence differs from germline, possibly due to a read error. The chain links TRBV9 to TRBJ2-3, with D unresolved. The CDR3 loop spans 14 amino acids. Germline lookup yields CDR1 SGDLS and CDR2 YYNGEE. The CDR3: CASSVGYLTDTQYF. The CDR3 region has the DNA TGTGCCAGCAGCGTAGGCTACCTCACAGATACACAGTATTTT.